Shown below are 25 T cell receptor beta chains from a single sample sequenced in a study of blood T cell repertoires in COVID-19 (TCRdb year 2020). Library prep was done by the immunoSEQ multiplex PCR assay. TCRdb stores this immuneACCESS table with in-frame sequences only. Part of the clones is absent; in the studies checked, under half of the shortfall reflects unresolved V genes, and no reason is known for the rest. In all, the sample holds just over 300,000 clones, and 89% of those were seen once. The ten largest clones represent 9.5% of the sample. What was sequenced was PBMCs or T cells enriched from blood (not recorded which). These receptors were collected from a woman in her forties who had recovered from COVID-19.

This clone came up a few times. The chain carries TRBV3-1 (or the pseudogene TRBV3-2) and TRBJ1-2, with 8 positions matching TRBD1. V shed 2 bases, J shed 1 base, and the junction held 9 bases outside the gene matches. The V gene's germline CDR1 is LGHDT and CDR2 YNNKEL (reference sequence). This CDR3 has 17 residues. DNA for the CDR3: TGTGCCAGCAGCCAACGCGGACAGGGACTGGTTAACTATGGCTACACCTTC. The encoded protein is CASSQRGQGLVNYGYTF.

The chain recombines TRBV27 with TRBJ1-2; possible D gene TRBD1, 5 bases. This CDR3 is built from 15 residues. CDR1 and CDR2 from the germline V gene are MNHEY and SMNVEV (reference sequence). V lost 1 base to trimming and J lost 6 bases, with 15 bases between them. CDR3 amino acids: CASSLYPGVADGYTF. The DNA for the CDR3 is TGTGCCAGCAGTTTATATCCGGGGGTGGCGGATGGCTACACCTTC.

The chain uses TRBV28 and TRBJ2-2; D unclear. The CDR3 covers 15 residues. Germline assignment: CDR1 MDHEN and CDR2 SYDVKM. Trimming left V 5 bases short and J 4 bases short, with 14 bases between. Here the CDR3 reads CASSAPGTATGELFF. In nucleotides, the CDR3 is TGTGCCAGCAGTGCCCCCGGTACAGCCACCGGGGAGCTGTTTTTT.

The rearrangement links TRBV18 to TRBJ2-1; D gene uncertain. This CDR3 spans 12 amino acids. V dropped 3 bases and J dropped 9 bases, with 9 bases sitting between them. Germline V gene data show CDR1 as KGHSH and CDR2 as LQKENI. In nucleotides, the CDR3 is TGTGCCAGCTCACCCGCGGTGGGTGAGCAGTTCTTC. Its translation is CASSPAVGEQFF.

This chain uses TRBV4-3 with TRBJ2-1; 7 bases map to TRBD1. J was trimmed by 8 bases and V by 3 bases; bases with no gene match: 4. This CDR3 has 13 amino acids. Germline V gene data show CDR1 as LGHNA and CDR2 as YSLEER. CDR3 region: CASSQGTGDEQFF. CDR3 DNA: TGCGCCAGCAGCCAGGGAACAGGGGATGAGCAGTTCTTC.

The rearrangement links TRBV13 to TRBJ1-5; 8 positions agree with TRBD1. V trimming: 4 bases; J trimming: 4 bases; junction bases outside the gene matches: 3. The germline V gene has CDR1 PRHDT and CDR2 FYEKMQ (reference sequence). This CDR3 is 14 amino acids long. The CDR3 is CASSSGQGNQPQHF. CDR3 DNA: TGTGCCAGCAGCTCCGGACAGGGTAATCAGCCCCAGCATTTT.

The genes are TRBV6-1 and TRBJ1-5, with 12 bases matching TRBD1. CDR1 and CDR2 (germline): MNHNS, SASEGT. Trimming removed 4 bases from V and 0 bases from J; junction bases left unmatched: 7. The CDR3 is made up of 18 amino acids. CDR3: CASSVGTGGPNSNQPQHF. DNA for the CDR3: TGTGCCAGCAGTGTAGGGACAGGGGGCCCCAATAGCAATCAGCCCCAGCATTTT.

The gene calls are TRBV4-3 and TRBJ2-1; TRBD1 might be the D (6 bases). Germline CDR1 LGHNA, CDR2 YSLEER. The CDR3 totals 15 residues. Trimming took off 4 bases at V and 7 bases at J, with 17 bases between the two ends. CDR3 amino acids: CASSPLSTGINEQFF. The CDR3, as DNA: TGCGCCAGCAGCCCGCTCAGCACAGGGATAAATGAGCAGTTCTTC.

Here the CDR3 reads CSVSQQGGEQYF. CDR3 bases: TGCAGCGTCAGTCAACAGGGGGGGGAGCAGTACTTC. The chain links TRBV29-1 to TRBJ2-7; a weak D match, TRBD1 (8 bases). This CDR3 region has 12 residues. Germline lookup yields CDR1 SQVTM and CDR2 ANQGSEA. Trimming removed 6 bases at V and 7 bases at J, with 16 bases between.

The rearrangement links TRBV5-6 to TRBJ2-7; no reliable D call. Per germline, CDR1 SGHDT and CDR2 YYEEEE. V shed 0 bases and J shed 2 bases, with 12 bases lying between them. The CDR3 has 15 residues. The CDR3 spells CASSLARGPAYEQYF. CDR3 bases: TGTGCCAGCAGCTTGGCTCGAGGCCCCGCCTACGAGCAGTACTTC.

This chain uses TRBV4-1 with TRBJ2-7, with D possibly matching TRBD1 (6 bases). This CDR3 spans 13 amino acids. V was pared by 2 bases and J by 6 bases, with 11 bases between. Germline V gene data show CDR1 as MGHRA and CDR2 as YSYEKL. The CDR3 region has the DNA TGCGCCAGCAGCCAACGGACAGCTGGCGAGCAGTACTTC. It yields the protein CASSQRTAGEQYF.

The genes are TRBV29-1 and TRBJ1-1, with D unclear. Germline values: CDR1 SQVTM, CDR2 ANQGSEA. Trimming shortened V by 4 bases and J by 4 bases, and 19 bases separated the two germline ends. CDR3 length: 15 residues. The CDR3 is CSVGSTGGMSTEAFF. The CDR3 DNA sequence: TGCAGCGTTGGGTCCACGGGAGGGATGTCCACTGAAGCTTTCTTT.

The genes are TRBV6-6 and TRBJ1-2, with no clear D. The CDR3 totals 10 residues. V shed 7 bases and J shed 6 bases, with 6 bases lying between them. Germline assignment: CDR1 MNHNY and CDR2 SVGAGI (reference sequence). The CDR3 sequence: CASKADGYTF. In nucleotides, the CDR3 is TGTGCCAGCAAGGCGGATGGCTACACCTTC.

Regarding this clone: This specimen includes other DNA sequences encoding the same CDR3. In DNA form, the CDR3 reads TGTGCCAGCAGTGAAACAGGCACCGGGGAGCTGTTTTTT. Translating it yields CASSETGTGELFF. The chain joins TRBV6-4 to TRBJ2-2; possibly TRBD1 for D (5 bases). Trimming shortened V by 3 bases and J by 4 bases, and 6 bases separated the two germline ends. The CDR3 length is 13 residues. CDR1 and CDR2 from the germline V gene are MRHNA and SNTAGT.

The chain employs TRBV5-8 and TRBJ2-2; TRBD1 matches 7 bases. Germline V CDR1 and CDR2: SGHTS, YDEGEE. This CDR3 is built from 14 residues. The V and J ends lost 0 bases and 9 bases, in that order; junction bases with no gene match: 5. In DNA form, the CDR3 reads TGTGCCAGCAGCTTGGGACAGGGAAGGAGGGAGCTGTTTTTT. Encoded protein: CASSLGQGRRELFF. The whole variable domain, remainder taken from reference TRBV5-8 and TRBJ2-2, is EAGVTQSPTHLIKTRGQQATLRCSPISGHTSVYWYQQALGLGLQFLLWYDEGEERNRGNFPPRFSGRQFPNYSSELNVNALELEDSALYLCASSLGQGRRELFFGEGSRLTVL.

The chain is built from TRBV20-1 and TRBJ1-1; the D gene is possibly TRBD1 (5 bases). Germline CDR1 is DFQATT and CDR2 is SNEGSKA (reference sequence). Between the trimmed V and J ends, which lost 3 bases and 0 bases, there was a span of 11 bases. This CDR3 has 14 amino acids. The CDR3 loop is CSASRGAMNTEAFF. CDR3 in DNA: TGCAGTGCTAGTAGGGGCGCAATGAACACTGAAGCTTTCTTT.

The chain uses TRBV12-1 and TRBJ1-1; the DNA was not used to check the table's D call, TRBD1. TRBV12-1 is a pseudogene locus. The CDR3 length is 14 residues. The CDR3 protein is CASSFGTVDTEAFF. The CDR3 DNA is TGTGCCAGCAGCTTTGGGACAGTCGACACTGAAGCTTTCTTT.

This chain links TRBV6-2 or TRBV6-3 with TRBJ2-2; 7 nucleotides agree with TRBD1. V lost 0 bases and J lost 1; bases outside the gene matches: 2. The CDR3 runs to 16 residues. Germline V gene sequence: CDR1 MNHEY, CDR2 SVGEGT. The chain's CDR3 is CASSYSGTVNTGELFF. The CDR3 nucleotides read TGTGCCAGCAGTTACTCCGGGACAGTGAACACCGGGGAGCTGTTTTTT.

The genes are TRBV27 and TRBJ1-3; weak D call: TRBD1 (5 bases). The V gene's germline CDR1 is MNHEY and CDR2 SMNVEV (reference sequence). The V and J ends lost 2 bases and 0 bases respectively, with 17 bases between them. This CDR3 is 18 amino acids long. The CDR3 DNA sequence: TGTGCCAGCAGTTTAAATGCAGGGCCCCCACTCTCTGGAAACACCATATATTTT. Encoded protein: CASSLNAGPPLSGNTIYF.

The V call is TRBV9, the J call TRBJ2-1; D perhaps matches TRBD1 (5 bases). V was pared by 2 bases and J by 4 bases, with 13 bases between. The CDR3 consists of 15 residues. Germline CDR1 SGDLS, CDR2 YYNGEE. The CDR3 nucleotides are TGTGCCAGCAGCGTCTCCAGGGTGGGATACAATGAGCAGTTCTTC. The encoded protein is CASSVSRVGYNEQFF.

This rearrangement joins TRBV24-1 to TRBJ2-5; 9 positions agree with TRBD2. V shed 3 bases, J shed 5 bases, and the junction held 12 bases outside the gene matches. Germline values: CDR1 KGHDR, CDR2 SFDVKD. This CDR3 is 17 amino acids long. CDR3 sequence (DNA): TGTGCCACCAGTGATCCCCTTAGCGCGGGGGGGAAGGAGACCCAGTACTTC. This translates into CATSDPLSAGGKETQYF.

This clone was seen a few times. This chain connects TRBV28 to TRBJ1-5; D is ambiguous. V lost 5 bases, J lost 0 bases, and 14 bases lay in between. Germline V gives CDR1 MDHEN, CDR2 SYDVKM. The CDR3 contains 16 residues. DNA of the CDR3: TGTGCCAGCAGTCAAGCGGGGATAGATAGCAATCAGCCCCAGCATTTT. The encoded protein is CASSQAGIDSNQPQHF.

The V and J genes are TRBV21-1 and TRBJ1-4; the D call TRBD1 from the table was never checked on the DNA. TRBV21-1 is listed as a pseudogene. The CDR3 length is 15 residues. DNA for the CDR3: TGTGCCAGCAGCAAGCCCACAGGACCCGGGGAAAAACTGTTTTTT. Protein product: CASSKPTGPGEKLFF.

The V gene is TRBV11-3, the J gene TRBJ2-1, with 9 bases matching TRBD2. This CDR3 is 19 amino acids long. The V segment lost 0 bases and the J segment 0 bases; nucleotides outside the gene matches: 9. Per the germline V gene, CDR1 is SGHNT and CDR2 is YENEEA. The CDR3 nucleotides are TGTGCCAGCAGCTTAGATGGTCTAGCGGGGAGAAGCTCCTACAATGAGCAGTTCTTC. This sequence encodes CASSLDGLAGRSSYNEQFF. The full variable domain, in which reference TRBV11-3 and TRBJ2-1 provide the parts outside the CDR3, is EAGVVQSPRYKIIEKKQPVAFWCNPISGHNTLYWYLQNLGQGPELLIRYENEEAVDDSQLPKDRFSAERLKGVDSTLKIQPAELGDSAVYLCASSLDGLAGRSSYNEQFFGPGTRLTVL.

V gene TRBV28 combines with J gene TRBJ2-1; 10 nucleotides line up with TRBD2. Germline CDR1 is MDHEN and CDR2 is SYDVKM. CDR3 length: 15 residues. The V gene end was trimmed by 2 bases and the J gene end by 6 bases; junction bases not matched to a gene: 4. CDR3 bases: TGTGCCAGCAGTTTACTAGCGGGGGCGGTCAATGAGCAGTTCTTC. The encoded protein is CASSLLAGAVNEQFF.